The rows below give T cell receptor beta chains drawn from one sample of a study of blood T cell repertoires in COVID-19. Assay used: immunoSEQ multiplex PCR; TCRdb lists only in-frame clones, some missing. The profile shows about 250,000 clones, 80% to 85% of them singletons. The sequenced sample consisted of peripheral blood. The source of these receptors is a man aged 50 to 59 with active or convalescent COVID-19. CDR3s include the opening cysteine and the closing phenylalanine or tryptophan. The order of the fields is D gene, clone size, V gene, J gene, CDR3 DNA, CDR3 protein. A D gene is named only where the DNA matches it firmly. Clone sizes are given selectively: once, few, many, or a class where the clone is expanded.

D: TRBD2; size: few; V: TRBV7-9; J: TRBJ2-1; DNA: TGTGCCAGCAGCCTCAAGCGGGGGAATGACGGGATCTACAATGAGCAGTTCTTC; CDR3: CASSLKRGNDGIYNEQFF
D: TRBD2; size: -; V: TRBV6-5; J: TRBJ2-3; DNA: TGTGCCAGCAGTTACGAAATAGCGGGGGGTTTGGGTACGCAGTATTTT; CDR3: CASSYEIAGGLGTQYF
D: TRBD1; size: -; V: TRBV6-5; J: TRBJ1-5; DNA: TGTGCCAGCGGGGACAGGCTCAATCAGCCCCAGCATTTT; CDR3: CASGDRLNQPQHF
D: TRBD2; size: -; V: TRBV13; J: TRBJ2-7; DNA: TGTGCCAGCAGCTTAGGCCGGACTAGCGGGGTCTACGAGCAGTACTTC; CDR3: CASSLGRTSGVYEQYF
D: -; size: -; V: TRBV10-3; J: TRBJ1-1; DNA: TGTGCCATCAGTGAGTCGGCGAACACTGAAGCTTTCTTT; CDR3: CAISESANTEAFF
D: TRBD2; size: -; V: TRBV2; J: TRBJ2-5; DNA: TGTGCCAGCAGTGAAGGGGGAGGGCTAGGAGAGACCCAGTACTTC; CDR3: CASSEGGGLGETQYF
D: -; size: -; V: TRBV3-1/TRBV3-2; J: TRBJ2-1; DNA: TGTGCCAGCAGCCAAAGGGGAAACAATGAGCAGTTCTTC; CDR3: CASSQRGNNEQFF
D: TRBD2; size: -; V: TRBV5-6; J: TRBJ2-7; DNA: TGTGCCAGCCTCTCGGGGGGGTCCGGCGAGCAGTACTTC; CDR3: CASLSGGSGEQYF
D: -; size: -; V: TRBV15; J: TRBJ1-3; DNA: TGTGCCACCAGCAGAGATACAGCAGCCTCTGGAAACACCATATATTTT; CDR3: CATSRDTAASGNTIYF
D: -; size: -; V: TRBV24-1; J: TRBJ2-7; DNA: TGTGCCACCGATCCGAGGCCCACATACTTC; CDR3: CATDPRPTYF
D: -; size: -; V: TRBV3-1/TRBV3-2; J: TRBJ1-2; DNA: TGTGCCAGCAGCCAATTCAGTGGGCATGGCTACACCTTC; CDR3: CASSQFSGHGYTF
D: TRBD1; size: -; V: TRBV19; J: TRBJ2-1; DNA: TGTGCCAGTAGTATAGGGGGACAGATCTACAATGAGCAGTTCTTC; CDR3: CASSIGGQIYNEQFF
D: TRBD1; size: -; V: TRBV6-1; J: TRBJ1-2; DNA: TGTGCCAGCAGTGAAGCCCGAGAGGGACAGGGGAGAGGCTACACCTTC; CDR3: CASSEAREGQGRGYTF
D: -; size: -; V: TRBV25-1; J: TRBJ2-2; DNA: TGTGCCAGCAGGTCGGGGCAGGGGCGCGGGGAGCTGTTTTTT; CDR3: CASRSGQGRGELFF
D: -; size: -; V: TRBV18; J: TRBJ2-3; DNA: TGTGCCAGCTCACCCCACAGGGATGATACGCAGTATTTT; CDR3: CASSPHRDDTQYF
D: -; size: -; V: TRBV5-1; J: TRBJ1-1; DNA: TGCGCCAGCAGCTCAATACAGGGAAACACTGAAGCTTTCTTT; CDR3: CASSSIQGNTEAFF
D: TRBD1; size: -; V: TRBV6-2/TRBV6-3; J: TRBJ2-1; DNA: TGTGCCAGCAGTTACGCAGGGGGTACCTACAATGAGCAGTTCTTC; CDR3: CASSYAGGTYNEQFF
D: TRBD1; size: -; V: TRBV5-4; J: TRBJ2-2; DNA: TGTGCCAGCAGCTTGGTAGATACAGGGGAAAACACCGGGGAGCTGTTTTTT; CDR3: CASSLVDTGENTGELFF
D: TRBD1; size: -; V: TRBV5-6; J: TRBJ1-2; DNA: TGTGCCAGCAGTTTGGGACAGGGCGGGCAGACTGGCTACACCTTC; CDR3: CASSLGQGGQTGYTF
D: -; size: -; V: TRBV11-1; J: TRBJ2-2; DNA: TGTGCCAGCAGCTTGGAGGGGGGGCACACCGGGGAGCTGTTTTTT; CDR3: CASSLEGGHTGELFF
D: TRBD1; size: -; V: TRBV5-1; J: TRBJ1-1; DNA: TGCGCCAGCAGCTCGGGACAGAACCGAATGAACACTGAAGCTTTCTTT; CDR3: CASSSGQNRMNTEAFF
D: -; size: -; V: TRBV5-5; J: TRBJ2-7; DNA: TGTGCCAGCAGCGGGGGCCCTGACGGGGCGTGGGAGCAGTACTTC; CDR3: CASSGGPDGAWEQYF
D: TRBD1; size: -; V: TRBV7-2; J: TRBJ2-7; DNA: TGTGCCAGCAGCACCTCGCGACAGGGTTCCTACGAGCAGTACTTC; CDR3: CASSTSRQGSYEQYF
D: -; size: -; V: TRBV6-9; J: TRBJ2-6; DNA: TGTGCCCCCTCGTCGGGGAGGCCGGACCGCTCTGGGGCCAACGTCCTGACTTTC; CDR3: CAPSSGRPDRSGANVLTF